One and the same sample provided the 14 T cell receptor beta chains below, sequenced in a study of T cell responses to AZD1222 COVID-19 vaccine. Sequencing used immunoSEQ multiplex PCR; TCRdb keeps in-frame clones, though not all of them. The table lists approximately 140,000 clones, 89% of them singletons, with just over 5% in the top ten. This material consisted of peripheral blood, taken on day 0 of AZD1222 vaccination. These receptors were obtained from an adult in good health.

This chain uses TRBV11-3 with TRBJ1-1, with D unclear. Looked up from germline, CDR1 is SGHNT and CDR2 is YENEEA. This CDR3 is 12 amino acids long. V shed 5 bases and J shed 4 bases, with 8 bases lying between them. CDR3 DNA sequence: TGTGCCAGCAGCGGCCGTAGCACTGAAGCTTTCTTT. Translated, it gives CASSGRSTEAFF.

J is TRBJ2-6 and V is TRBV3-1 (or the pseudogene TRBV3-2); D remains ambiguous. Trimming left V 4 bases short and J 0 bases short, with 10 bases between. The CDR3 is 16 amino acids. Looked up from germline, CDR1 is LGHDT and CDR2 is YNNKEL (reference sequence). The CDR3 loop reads CASSPQASSGANVLTF. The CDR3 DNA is TGTGCCAGCAGCCCCCAGGCGAGCTCTGGGGCCAACGTCCTGACTTTC.

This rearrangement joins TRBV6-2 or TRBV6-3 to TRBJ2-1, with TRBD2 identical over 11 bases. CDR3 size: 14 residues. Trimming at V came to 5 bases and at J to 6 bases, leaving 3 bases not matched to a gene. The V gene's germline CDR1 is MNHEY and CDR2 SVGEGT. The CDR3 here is CASSGLAGRNEQFF. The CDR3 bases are TGTGCCAGCAGTGGACTAGCGGGTCGCAATGAGCAGTTCTTC.

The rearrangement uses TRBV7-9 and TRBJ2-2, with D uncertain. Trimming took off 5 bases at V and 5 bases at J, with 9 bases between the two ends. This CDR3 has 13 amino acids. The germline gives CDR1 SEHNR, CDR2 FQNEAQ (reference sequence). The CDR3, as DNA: TGTGCCAGCAGCCACCTCGAGACCGGGGAGCTGTTTTTT. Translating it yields CASSHLETGELFF.

In nucleotides, the CDR3 is TGTGCCAGCAGCTCTAGTCCGGATTTGGAAGCTTTCTTT. Its translation: CASSSSPDLEAFF. This sequence joins TRBV7-2 and TRBJ1-1; D is unclear. The CDR3 spans 13 residues. The ends were cut back, 4 bases at V and 8 bases at J, with 14 bases in the middle. Germline assignment: CDR1 SGHTA and CDR2 FQGNSA.

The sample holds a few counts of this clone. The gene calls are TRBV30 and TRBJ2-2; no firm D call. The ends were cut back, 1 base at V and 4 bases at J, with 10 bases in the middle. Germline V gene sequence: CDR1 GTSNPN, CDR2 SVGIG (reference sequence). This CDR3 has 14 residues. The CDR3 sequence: CAWSGLLFTGELFF. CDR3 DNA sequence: TGTGCCTGGAGTGGGCTGCTTTTCACCGGGGAGCTGTTTTTT.

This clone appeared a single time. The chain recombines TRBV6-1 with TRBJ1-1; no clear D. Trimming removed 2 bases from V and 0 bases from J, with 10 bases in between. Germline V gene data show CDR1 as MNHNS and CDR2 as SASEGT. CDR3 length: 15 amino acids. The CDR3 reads CASSELFSLNTEAFF. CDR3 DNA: TGTGCCAGCAGTGAACTTTTTAGTCTGAACACTGAAGCTTTCTTT.

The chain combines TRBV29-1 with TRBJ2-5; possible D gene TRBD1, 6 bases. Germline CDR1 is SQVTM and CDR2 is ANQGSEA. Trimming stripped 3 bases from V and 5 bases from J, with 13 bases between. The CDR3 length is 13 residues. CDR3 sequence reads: CSVEQNRDETQYF. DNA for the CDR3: TGCAGCGTTGAGCAAAACAGGGATGAGACCCAGTACTTC.

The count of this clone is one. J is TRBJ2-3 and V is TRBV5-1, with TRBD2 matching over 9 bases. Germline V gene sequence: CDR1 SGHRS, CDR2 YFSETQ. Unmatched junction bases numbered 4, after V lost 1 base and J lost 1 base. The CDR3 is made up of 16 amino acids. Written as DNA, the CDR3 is TGCGCCAGCAGCTTGCTCGCGGGAGGGGGCACAGATACGCAGTATTTT. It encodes CASSLLAGGGTDTQYF.

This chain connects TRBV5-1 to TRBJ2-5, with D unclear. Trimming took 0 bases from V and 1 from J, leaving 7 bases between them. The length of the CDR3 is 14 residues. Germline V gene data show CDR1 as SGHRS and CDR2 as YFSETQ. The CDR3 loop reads CASSLVGPQETQYF. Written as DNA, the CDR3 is TGCGCCAGCAGCTTGGTCGGGCCCCAAGAGACCCAGTACTTC.

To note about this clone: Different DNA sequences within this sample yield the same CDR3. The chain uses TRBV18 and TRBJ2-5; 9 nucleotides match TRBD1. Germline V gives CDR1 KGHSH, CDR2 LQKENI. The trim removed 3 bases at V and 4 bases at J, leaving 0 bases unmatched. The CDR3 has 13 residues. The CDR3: CASSPGQGETQYF. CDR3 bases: TGTGCCAGCTCACCGGGACAGGGAGAGACCCAGTACTTC.

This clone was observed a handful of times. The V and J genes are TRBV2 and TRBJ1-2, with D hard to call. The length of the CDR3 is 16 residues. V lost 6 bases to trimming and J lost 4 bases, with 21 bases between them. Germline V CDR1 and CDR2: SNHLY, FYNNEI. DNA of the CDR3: TGTGCCAGCAGACGCCGCACAGTTCTCTATCCCTATGGCTACACCTTC. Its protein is CASRRRTVLYPYGYTF.

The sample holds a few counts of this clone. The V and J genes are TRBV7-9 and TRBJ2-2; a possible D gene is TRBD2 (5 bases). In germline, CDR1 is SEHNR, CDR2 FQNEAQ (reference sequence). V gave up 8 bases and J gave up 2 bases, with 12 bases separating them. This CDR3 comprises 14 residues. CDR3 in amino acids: CASLPEGNTGELFF. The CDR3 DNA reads TGTGCCAGCCTACCCGAGGGAAACACCGGGGAGCTGTTTTTT.

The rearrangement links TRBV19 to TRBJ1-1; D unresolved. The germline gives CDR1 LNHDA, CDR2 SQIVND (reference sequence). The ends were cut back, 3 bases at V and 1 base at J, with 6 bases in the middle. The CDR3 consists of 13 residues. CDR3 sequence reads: CASSIFSNTEAFF. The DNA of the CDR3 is TGTGCCAGTAGTATCTTTTCGAACACTGAAGCTTTCTTT. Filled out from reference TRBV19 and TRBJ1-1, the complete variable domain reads DGGITQSPKYLFRKEGQNVTLSCEQNLNHDAMYWYRQDPGQGLRLIYYSQIVNDFQKGDIAEGYSVSREKKESFPLTVTSAQKNPTAFYLCASSIFSNTEAFFGQGTRLTVV.